The 9 T cell receptor beta chains given below trace back to one sample, sequenced in a study of monozygotic twins with inflammatory bowel disease. TCRdb re-called the 5' RACE reads; every CDR3 protein appears as one record, without DNA. In all, the sample yields about 300,000 distinct CDR3 sequences. The sample taken for sequencing was blood. All receptors come from a human donor with ulcerative colitis or Crohn's disease, or a healthy co-twin of an affected twin (not recorded which).

The chain joins TRBV6-2 or TRBV6-3 to TRBJ2-3; TCRdb calls TRBD2, which cannot be checked without DNA. There are 16 residues in the CDR3. Germline V gene sequence: CDR1 MNHEY, CDR2 SVGEGT. This CDR3 reads CASSYGSGRTTDTQYF.

The chain employs TRBV12-3 or TRBV12-4 and TRBJ2-7; TCRdb gives TRBD1 as the D gene, but with no DNA this cannot be confirmed. The CDR3 totals 13 residues. The CDR3 is CASSLRTGDEQYF.

The chain's CDR3 is CASKVGGSVQTQYF. The chain links TRBV27 to TRBJ2-5; checking the TCRdb D call of TRBD1 is not possible without DNA. This CDR3 is 14 amino acids long. From germline, CDR1 is MNHEY and CDR2 SMNVEV (reference sequence).

The chain combines TRBV18 with TRBJ1-1. Germline V CDR1 and CDR2: KGHSH, LQKENI. This CDR3 has 15 residues. CDR3: CASSPSLTRSTEAFF. Complete variable domain (other parts from reference TRBV18 and TRBJ1-1): NAGVMQNPRHLVRRRGQEARLRCSPMKGHSHVYWYRQLPEEGLKFMVYLQKENIIDESGMPKERFSAEFPKEGPSILRIQQVVRGDSAAYFCASSPSLTRSTEAFFGQGTRLTVV.

The chain uses TRBV18 and TRBJ1-2; TCRdb's D call, TRBD1, is unchecked because there is no DNA. The CDR3 sequence is 14 residues long. The germline V gene encodes CDR1 KGHSH and CDR2 LQKENI. The CDR3 reads CASSPDRSSYGYTF.

V gene TRBV7-2 combines with J gene TRBJ1-1; TCRdb outputs TRBD1, but without DNA this stays unchecked. The CDR3 consists of 15 residues. The germline V gene has CDR1 SGHTA and CDR2 FQGNSA. The CDR3 loop is CASSFLRQGKTEAFF.

The J gene is TRBJ1-6, the V gene TRBV3-1. The CDR3 has 18 residues. Germline CDR1 LGHDT, CDR2 YNNKEL (reference sequence). The CDR3 protein is CASSQHTGTTRVDSPLHF.

The CDR3: CASSETGYNEQFF. The chain combines TRBV9 with TRBJ2-1; lacking DNA, the TRBD1 call made by TCRdb goes unchecked. Germline CDR1 reads SGDLS; CDR2 reads YYNGEE. This CDR3 is 13 amino acids long.

The chain carries TRBV12-3 or TRBV12-4 and TRBJ2-1. This CDR3 contains 17 residues. CDR3 loop: CASSLAASGGSYNEQFF.